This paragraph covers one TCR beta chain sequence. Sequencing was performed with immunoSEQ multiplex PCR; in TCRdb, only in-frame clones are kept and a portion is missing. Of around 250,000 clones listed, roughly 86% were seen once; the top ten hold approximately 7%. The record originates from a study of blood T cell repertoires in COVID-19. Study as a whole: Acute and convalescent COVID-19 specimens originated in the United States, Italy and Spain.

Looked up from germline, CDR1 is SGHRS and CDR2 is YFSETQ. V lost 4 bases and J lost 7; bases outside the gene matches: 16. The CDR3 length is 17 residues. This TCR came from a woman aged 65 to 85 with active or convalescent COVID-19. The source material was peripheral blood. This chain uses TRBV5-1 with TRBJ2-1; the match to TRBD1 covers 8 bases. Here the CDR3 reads CASSPRPGQANLNEQFF. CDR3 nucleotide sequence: TGCGCCAGCAGCCCAAGACCGGGACAGGCCAACCTAAATGAGCAGTTCTTC.